The source of this T cell receptor beta chain is a study of identical twins (dated by TCRdb to about 2016). Background for the entire study: TCR alpha and beta repertoires from monozygotic twins, unrelated adults of various ages and cord blood were deep-sequenced to test whether fetal clonotypes persist. To rule out contamination, the twin experiments were replicated at different times with different library preparation protocols. General study outcomes and caveats: Invariant T cells such as MAIT and iNKT could partly confound zero-insertion analyses, although diverse VJ usage argued against such confounding for most clonotypes. In beta out-of-frame sequences, excess twin sharing was weaker, because having fewer shared sequences lowered the signal-to-noise ratio. Because the same donors could not be followed over many years, the conclusions depended on cross-sectional statistical analysis. Out-of-frame TCR alpha sharing in monozygotic twins was systematically underestimated by recombination models, whereas sharing between unrelated individuals was in agreement with the recombination models. Compared with coincidental sharing between unrelated individuals, out-of-frame TCR alpha sequences shared between twins showed an excess of sequences with low generation probability. Fewer insertions were carried by abundant cord blood beta clonotypes; a weaker similar trend was observed in young adult naive repertoires, while no such trend was observed in memory repertoires.

Trimming takes 3 bases from V and 0 bases from J, and the germline ends sit 9 bases apart. From its cysteine to its phenylalanine, the CDR3 spans 15 amino acids. CDR3 DNA is the only sequence kept; it has 45 bases, read in frame from the first base. CDR1 LNHDA and CDR2 SQIVND were looked up in the germline V gene (reference sequence). This clonotype was counted only a few times. Its antigen is currently not known. One base away there is no much larger clone; base qualities are not given. Only healthy Caucasian donors were included. Using Miltenyi CD45RO+ enrichment and human naive T-cell isolation kits, memory (CD45RO+) and naive T cells were isolated from PBMC. To prepare the library, 5' RACE was applied. Instrument on record: Illumina HiSeq 2000. Template switching introduced a universal primer binding site; the final cDNA contained a unique molecular identifier, enabling accurate counting of TCR cDNA molecules. Specific primers in the conserved constant-segment region were used to synthesize first-strand cDNA for TCR alpha and beta chains. Each cDNA library was double barcoded, with a SMART-Mk sample barcode plus Illumina barcodes, to control for contamination. TruSeq adapter sequences, together with Illumina sample barcodes, were added in two successive PCR steps. The TCR alpha and beta cDNA libraries were sequenced on the Illumina HiSeq platform using custom primers. Concerning the study's data processing: Unique molecular identifiers were extracted from raw reads with MiGEC, and CDR3 positions were determined with MiXCR. Recombination models were inferred per individual with the repgenHMM and IGoR tools using an EM algorithm. The analysis of shared clonotypes was done with the tcR package in R, with sharing normalized by the product of cloneset sizes. Out-of-frame nonproductive sequences were analyzed to study raw recombination free of thymic and clonal selection effects. Starting from the raw public reads, TCRdb applied fastp trimming at Q25, assembled clones with MiXCR and retained in-frame beta chains. Merged by CDR3 protein, the rows form single entries marked with the most common genes and DNA. TCRdb, not the authors, supplied the V and J calls. This sample comprises 150,000 or so distinct CDR3 sequences, around 3.5% of them detected only once. The ten largest clones add up to approximately 7.7% of the sample.

Sequencing input: memory T cells sorted from blood. Explained via the paper, the cell subset or site label denotes: CD45RO+ enriched T cells. The origin of this receptor is a man aged 18 to 30 in good health. Recombination joined TRBV19 with TRBJ1-5; a tentative D match to TRBD1 spans 5 bases. Read as DNA, the sequence is TGTGCCAGTAGTATTGCGGGGACTAGCAATCAGCCCCAGCATTTT. Translated, it gives CASSIAGTSNQPQHF. Outside the CDR3, residues come from the reference TRBV19 and TRBJ1-5 proteins, so the full variable domain is: DGGITQSPKYLFRKEGQNVTLSCEQNLNHDAMYWYRQDPGQGLRLIYYSQIVNDFQKGDIAEGYSVSREKKESFPLTVTSAQKNPTAFYLCASSIAGTSNQPQHFGDGTRLSIL.